Listed below are T cell receptor beta chains from one sample, sequenced in a study of blood T cell repertoires in COVID-19. TCRdb keeps only in-frame clones here, not all; method: immunoSEQ multiplex PCR. The sample lists about 300,000 clones; 87% were seen once. Specimen: PBMCs or T cells enriched from blood (not recorded which). The receptors stem from a woman aged 25 to 45 who had recovered from COVID-19. The CDR3 runs from the conserved cysteine through the conserved F or W. For some rows the clone size is stated as once, few or many, or as a class when expanded; others skip it.

cdr3_aa: CASSRSGGNSPLHF; clone_size: .; v_call: TRBV6-6; j_call: TRBJ1-6
cdr3_aa: CASSDAQEFYEQYF; clone_size: .; v_call: TRBV10-1; j_call: TRBJ2-7
cdr3_aa: CAWRNRSRNTGELFF; clone_size: .; v_call: TRBV30; j_call: TRBJ2-2
cdr3_aa: CAWSVTGGGGTEAFF; clone_size: .; v_call: TRBV30; j_call: TRBJ1-1
cdr3_aa: CSVGHSYEQYF; clone_size: .; v_call: TRBV29-1; j_call: TRBJ2-7
cdr3_aa: CASSGPTGDGYTF; clone_size: .; v_call: TRBV5-1; j_call: TRBJ1-2
cdr3_aa: CASSLRGTTNEKLFF; clone_size: .; v_call: TRBV7-2; j_call: TRBJ1-4
cdr3_aa: CASSAQGGGNQPQHF; clone_size: .; v_call: TRBV9; j_call: TRBJ1-5
cdr3_aa: CASHQTSLGEQFF; clone_size: once; v_call: TRBV6-5; j_call: TRBJ2-1
cdr3_aa: CASSPYPQGKGETQYF; clone_size: .; v_call: TRBV7-2; j_call: TRBJ2-5
cdr3_aa: CASSANQGQNTEAFF; clone_size: .; v_call: TRBV2; j_call: TRBJ1-1
cdr3_aa: CASSLGGNRDQPQHF; clone_size: few; v_call: TRBV11-2; j_call: TRBJ1-5
cdr3_aa: CASSKWENDSNQPQHF; clone_size: .; v_call: TRBV21-1; j_call: TRBJ1-5
cdr3_aa: CASSESDTPDTQYF; clone_size: .; v_call: TRBV10-2; j_call: TRBJ2-3
cdr3_aa: CASSPPRDRGKGGTEAFF; clone_size: .; v_call: TRBV7-9; j_call: TRBJ1-1
cdr3_aa: CSVEETGGSPNYGYTF; clone_size: .; v_call: TRBV29-1; j_call: TRBJ1-2
cdr3_aa: CASSLATNTDTQYF; clone_size: .; v_call: TRBV5-1; j_call: TRBJ2-3
cdr3_aa: CASNPTGLALNTGELFF; clone_size: few; v_call: TRBV5-1; j_call: TRBJ2-2
cdr3_aa: CAWGRQNTEAFF; clone_size: .; v_call: TRBV30; j_call: TRBJ1-1
cdr3_aa: CAASLGNQPQHF; clone_size: .; v_call: TRBV15; j_call: TRBJ1-5
cdr3_aa: CASSEWKGQGEKLFF; clone_size: few; v_call: TRBV25-1; j_call: TRBJ1-4
cdr3_aa: CASSLEQPFYNEQFF; clone_size: .; v_call: TRBV7-2; j_call: TRBJ2-1
cdr3_aa: CAWSVLGQLNTEAFF; clone_size: .; v_call: TRBV30; j_call: TRBJ1-1
cdr3_aa: CASSQVWGQGGLTNEKLFF; clone_size: .; v_call: TRBV4-2; j_call: TRBJ1-4
cdr3_aa: CASTPTTEPNYGYTF; clone_size: .; v_call: TRBV6-5; j_call: TRBJ1-2
cdr3_aa: CASSGSGWGTGGSGANVLTF; clone_size: .; v_call: TRBV9; j_call: TRBJ2-6
cdr3_aa: CASSLAGTGGHYGYTF; clone_size: .; v_call: TRBV11-3; j_call: TRBJ1-2
cdr3_aa: CASSWGGIQETQYF; clone_size: .; v_call: TRBV27; j_call: TRBJ2-5
cdr3_aa: CASSGSGTGLYSNQPQHF; clone_size: .; v_call: TRBV28; j_call: TRBJ1-5
cdr3_aa: CASEEAGYNQPQHF; clone_size: .; v_call: TRBV19; j_call: TRBJ1-5
cdr3_aa: CASSSGQAPLYGYTF; clone_size: .; v_call: TRBV5-1; j_call: TRBJ1-2
cdr3_aa: CASSSRTGSRDQPQHF; clone_size: .; v_call: TRBV6-5; j_call: TRBJ1-5
cdr3_aa: CASSFQGQFTTEAFF; clone_size: .; v_call: TRBV5-4; j_call: TRBJ1-1
cdr3_aa: CASSEAPRRGNTEAFF; clone_size: .; v_call: TRBV6-1; j_call: TRBJ1-1
cdr3_aa: CASSRTVGLASYNEQFF; clone_size: .; v_call: TRBV6-6; j_call: TRBJ2-1
cdr3_aa: CASSVAPGDETQYF; clone_size: .; v_call: TRBV9; j_call: TRBJ2-5
cdr3_aa: CASSLALRGVVQPQHF; clone_size: .; v_call: TRBV7-9; j_call: TRBJ1-5
cdr3_aa: CAWSKQGLDGYTF; clone_size: .; v_call: TRBV30; j_call: TRBJ1-2
cdr3_aa: CSVGTGGYGYTF; clone_size: .; v_call: TRBV29-1; j_call: TRBJ1-2
cdr3_aa: CAWSVRSSGVVGELFF; clone_size: .; v_call: TRBV30; j_call: TRBJ2-2
cdr3_aa: CASSIGRGSSSQPQHF; clone_size: .; v_call: TRBV12-5; j_call: TRBJ1-5
cdr3_aa: CASSDPARKPYF; clone_size: once; v_call: TRBV10-2; j_call: TRBJ2-5
cdr3_aa: CASSPRTAVGGYTF; clone_size: .; v_call: TRBV28; j_call: TRBJ1-2
cdr3_aa: CASSEDGAVSGYTF; clone_size: .; v_call: TRBV18; j_call: TRBJ1-2
cdr3_aa: CSWDAGGGSGYTF; clone_size: .; v_call: TRBV29-1; j_call: TRBJ1-2
cdr3_aa: CASSQKNSHTEAFF; clone_size: .; v_call: TRBV18; j_call: TRBJ1-1
cdr3_aa: CASSQQGTRGLDQPQHF; clone_size: .; v_call: TRBV21-1; j_call: TRBJ1-5
cdr3_aa: CASSQEFLTEAFF; clone_size: .; v_call: TRBV4-3; j_call: TRBJ1-1
cdr3_aa: CASSLAVQGAYF; clone_size: .; v_call: TRBV5-6; j_call: TRBJ2-5
cdr3_aa: CASTTSRIGTDTQYF; clone_size: .; v_call: TRBV6-5; j_call: TRBJ2-3
cdr3_aa: CASRWDRSDYGYTF; clone_size: .; v_call: TRBV6-5; j_call: TRBJ1-2
cdr3_aa: CASSIGQGAEQFF; clone_size: once; v_call: TRBV27; j_call: TRBJ2-1
cdr3_aa: CASSVQGMNTEAFF; clone_size: .; v_call: TRBV7-9; j_call: TRBJ1-1
cdr3_aa: CASSVGTAGGPQHF; clone_size: .; v_call: TRBV9; j_call: TRBJ1-5